The TCR beta chain under discussion was sequenced for a study of T cell responses to AZD1222 COVID-19 vaccine. Clones were sequenced by immunoSEQ multiplex PCR, and TCRdb holds only the in-frame ones, with some missing. Of about 27,000 clones in the sample, around 92% were seen once. Germline V lookup: CDR1 MGHDK, CDR2 SYGVNS. CDR3 length equals 16 residues. Trimming took 7 bases from V and 1 from J, leaving 14 bases between them. Turning to this clone: Its target is not known.

Whole-study results and caveats: Females made up more of the donors, who were largely white British, and clonal diversity may have come out too low.

This receptor was taken from an adult who received the AZD1222 COVID-19 vaccine. This chain uses TRBV25-1 with TRBJ1-6, with D tentatively TRBD1 (6 bases). The sample was peripheral blood, taken 28 days after the second AZD1222 dose. CDR3 nucleotide sequence: TGTGCCAGCAAGCAGGGGCGAGGGTCCTATAATTCACCCCTCCACTTT. As protein: CASKQGRGSYNSPLHF.